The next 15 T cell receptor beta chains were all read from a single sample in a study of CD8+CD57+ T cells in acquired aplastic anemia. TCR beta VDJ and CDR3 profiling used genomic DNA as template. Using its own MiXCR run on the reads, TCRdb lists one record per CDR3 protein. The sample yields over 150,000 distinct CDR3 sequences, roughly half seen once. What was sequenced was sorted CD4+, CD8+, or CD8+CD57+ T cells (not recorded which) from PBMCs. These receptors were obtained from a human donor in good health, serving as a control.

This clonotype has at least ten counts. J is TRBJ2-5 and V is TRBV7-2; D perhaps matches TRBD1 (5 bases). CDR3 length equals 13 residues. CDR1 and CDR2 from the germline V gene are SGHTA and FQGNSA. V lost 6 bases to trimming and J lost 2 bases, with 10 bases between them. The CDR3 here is CASRKTAQETQYF. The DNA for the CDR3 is TGTGCCAGCAGAAAGACAGCTCAAGAGACCCAGTACTTC. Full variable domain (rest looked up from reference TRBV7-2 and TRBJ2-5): GAGVSQSPSNKVTEKGKDVELRCDPISGHTALYWYRQSLGQGLEFLIYFQGNSAPDKSGLPSDRFSAERTGGSVSTLTIQRTQQEDSAVYLCASRKTAQETQYFGPGTRLLVL.

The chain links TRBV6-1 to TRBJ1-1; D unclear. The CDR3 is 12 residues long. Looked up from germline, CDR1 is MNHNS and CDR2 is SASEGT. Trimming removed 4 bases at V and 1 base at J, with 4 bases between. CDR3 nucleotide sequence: TGTGCCAGCAGTGGACAGAACACTGAAGCTTTCTTT. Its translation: CASSGQNTEAFF.

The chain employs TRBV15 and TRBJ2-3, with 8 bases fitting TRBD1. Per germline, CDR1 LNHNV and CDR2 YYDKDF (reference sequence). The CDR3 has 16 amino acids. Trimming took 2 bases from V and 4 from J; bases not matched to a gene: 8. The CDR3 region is CATSRSAGQGPDTQYF. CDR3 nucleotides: TGTGCCACCAGCAGATCCGCCGGACAGGGCCCAGATACGCAGTATTTT.

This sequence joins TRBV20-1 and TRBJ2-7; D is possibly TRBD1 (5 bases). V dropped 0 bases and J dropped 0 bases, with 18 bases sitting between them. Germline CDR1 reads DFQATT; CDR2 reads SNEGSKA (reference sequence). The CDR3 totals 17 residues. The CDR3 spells CSARDLRGSLRSYEQYF. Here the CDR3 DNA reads TGCAGTGCTAGAGATTTAAGGGGCAGTCTGCGCTCCTACGAGCAGTACTTC.

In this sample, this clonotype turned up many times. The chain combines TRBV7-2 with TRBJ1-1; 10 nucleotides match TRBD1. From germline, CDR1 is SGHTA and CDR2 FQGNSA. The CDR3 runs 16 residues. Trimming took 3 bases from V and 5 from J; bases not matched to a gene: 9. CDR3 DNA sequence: TGTGCCAGCAGCTTGACAGGGGGCTTGGGTGGGACTGAAGCTTTCTTT. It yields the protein CASSLTGGLGGTEAFF.

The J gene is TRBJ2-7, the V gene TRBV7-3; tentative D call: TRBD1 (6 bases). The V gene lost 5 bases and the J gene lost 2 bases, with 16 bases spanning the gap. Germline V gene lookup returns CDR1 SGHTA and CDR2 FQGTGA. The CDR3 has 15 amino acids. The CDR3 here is CASSPPGTRTYEQYF. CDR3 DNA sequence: TGTGCCAGCAGCCCCCCCGGGACACGGACCTACGAGCAGTACTTC.

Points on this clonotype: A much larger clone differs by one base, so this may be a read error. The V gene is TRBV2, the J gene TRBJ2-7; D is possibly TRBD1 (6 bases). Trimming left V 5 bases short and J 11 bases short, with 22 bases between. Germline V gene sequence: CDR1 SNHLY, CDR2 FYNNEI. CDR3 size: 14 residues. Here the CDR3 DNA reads TGTGCCAGCAGTTTATTGTTCGCAGGGGAATCCGAGTACTTC. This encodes CASSLLFAGESEYF. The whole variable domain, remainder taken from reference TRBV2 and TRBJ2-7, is EPEVTQTPSHQVTQMGQEVILRCVPISNHLYFYWYRQILGQKVEFLVSFYNNEISEKSEIFDDQFSVERPDGSNFTLKIRSTKLEDSAMYFCASSLLFAGESEYFGPGTRLTVT.

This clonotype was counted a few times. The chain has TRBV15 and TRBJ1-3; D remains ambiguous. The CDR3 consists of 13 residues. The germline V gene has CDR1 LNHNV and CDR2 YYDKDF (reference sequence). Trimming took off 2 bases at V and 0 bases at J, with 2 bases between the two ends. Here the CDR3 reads CATSRSSGNTIYF. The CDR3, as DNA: TGTGCCACCAGCAGAAGCTCTGGAAACACCATATATTTT.

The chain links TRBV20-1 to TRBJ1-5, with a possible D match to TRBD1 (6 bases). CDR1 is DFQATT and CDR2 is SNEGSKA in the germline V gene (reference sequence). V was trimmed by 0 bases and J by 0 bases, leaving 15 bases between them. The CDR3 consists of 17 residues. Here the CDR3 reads CSARDVHRDYSNQPQHF. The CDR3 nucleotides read TGCAGTGCTAGAGATGTTCACAGGGATTATAGCAATCAGCCCCAGCATTTT.

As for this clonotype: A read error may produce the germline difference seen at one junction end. CDR3 sequence: CASSLAQGNSYEQYF. DNA for the CDR3: TGCGCTAGCAGCCTGGCACAGGGAAACTCCTACGAGCAGTACTTC. V is TRBV5-1 and J is TRBJ2-7; the D gene is possibly TRBD1 (6 bases). The CDR3 sequence is 15 residues long. Per the germline V gene, CDR1 is SGHRS and CDR2 is YFSETQ.

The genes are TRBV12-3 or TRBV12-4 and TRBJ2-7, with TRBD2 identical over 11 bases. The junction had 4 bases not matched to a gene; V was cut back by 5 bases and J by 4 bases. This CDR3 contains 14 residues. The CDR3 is CASSTRTSGYEQYF. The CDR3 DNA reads TGTGCCAGCAGTACTAGGACTAGCGGGTACGAGCAGTACTTC.

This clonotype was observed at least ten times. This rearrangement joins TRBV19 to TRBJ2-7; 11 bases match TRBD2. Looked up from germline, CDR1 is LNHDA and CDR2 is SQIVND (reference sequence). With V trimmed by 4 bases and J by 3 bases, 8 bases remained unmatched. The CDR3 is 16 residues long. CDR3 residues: CASSTTGTSGRYEQYF. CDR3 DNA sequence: TGTGCCAGTAGTACCACCGGGACTAGCGGACGCTACGAGCAGTACTTC.

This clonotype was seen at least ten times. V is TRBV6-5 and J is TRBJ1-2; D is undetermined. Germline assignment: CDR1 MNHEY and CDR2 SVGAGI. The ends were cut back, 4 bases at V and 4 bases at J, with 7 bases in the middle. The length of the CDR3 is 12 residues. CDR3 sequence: CASSSPAYGYTF. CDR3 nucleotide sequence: TGTGCCAGCAGTTCCCCCGCCTATGGCTACACCTTC.

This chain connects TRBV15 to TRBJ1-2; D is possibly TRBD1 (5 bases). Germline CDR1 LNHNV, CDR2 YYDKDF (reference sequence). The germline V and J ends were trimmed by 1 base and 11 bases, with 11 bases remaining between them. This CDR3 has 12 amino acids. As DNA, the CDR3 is TGTGCCACCAGCAGAGGGTGGGGGGAGTACACCTTC. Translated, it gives CATSRGWGEYTF.

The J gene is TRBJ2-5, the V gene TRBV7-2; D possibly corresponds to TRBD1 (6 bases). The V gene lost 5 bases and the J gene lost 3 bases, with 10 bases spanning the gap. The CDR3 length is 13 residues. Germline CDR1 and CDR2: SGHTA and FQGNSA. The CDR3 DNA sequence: TGTGCCAGCAGCATCTACAGGGAAGAGACCCAGTACTTC. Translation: CASSIYREETQYF.